This entry features one T cell receptor beta chain sequence. The entry originates in a study of blood T cell repertoires in COVID-19. Clones were sequenced by immunoSEQ multiplex PCR, and TCRdb holds only the in-frame ones, with some missing. This table has 250,000 to 300,000 clones, under 95% appearing once. The CDR3 runs 13 residues. Germline-derived CDR1 and CDR2 are MGHDK and SYGVNS. Germline trimming cut 6 bases from V and 1 base from J; bases unmatched to any gene: 0. The rearrangement joins TRBV25-1 to TRBJ1-3; 7 bases fit TRBD1. This TCR derives from a woman aged 40 to 50 with acute COVID-19. Sequenced sample: PBMCs or T cells enriched from blood (not recorded which). The CDR3 loop reads CASRTGSGNTIYF. CDR3 in DNA: TGTGCCAGCAGGACAGGGTCTGGAAACACCATATATTTT.